The rows below give T cell receptor beta chains drawn from one sample of a study of blood T cell repertoires in COVID-19. Clones were read by immunoSEQ multiplex PCR, and TCRdb kept only the in-frame ones, dropping some. The profile shows 210,000 or so clones, about 88% of them singletons. Sequencing was performed on peripheral blood. The receptors derive from a woman aged 40 to 50 who had recovered from COVID-19. The CDR3 runs from the conserved cysteine through the conserved F or W. D genes are given only for firm matches. Size is stated for part of the rows, as once, few or many counts, or as a class when the clone is expanded.

DNA,CDR3,D,J,V,size
TGCAGTGCTAGTAGCGGGAGCGTGCAGAACGGGGAGCTGTTTTTT,CSASSGSVQNGELFF,TRBD2,TRBJ2-2,TRBV20-1,-
TGTGCCAGCAGCCAAGTTTATTCCGGACAGGCGGGACGGGAGACCCAGTACTTC,CASSQVYSGQAGRETQYF,-,TRBJ2-5,TRBV3-1/TRBV3-2,-
TGTGCCAGCAGCTTGGGGGCTAGCGACTACGAGCAGTACTTC,CASSLGASDYEQYF,-,TRBJ2-7,TRBV5-8,-
TGTGCCAGCAGCCAGAGGGGACTAGTGCAGACCCAGTACTTC,CASSQRGLVQTQYF,TRBD2,TRBJ2-5,TRBV7-8,-
TGTGCCAGCAGTACCGGGACTCTGTGGTCTTTT,CASSTGTLWSF,-,TRBJ1-5,TRBV28,-
TGTGCCAGCAGTTTAAGCGGGAACACTGAAGCTTTCTTT,CASSLSGNTEAFF,-,TRBJ1-1,TRBV12-3/TRBV12-4,-
TGTGCCAGCATTTCCACAGGGTCCGGCTACACCTTC,CASISTGSGYTF,-,TRBJ1-2,TRBV2,-
TGCGCCAGGTTGCCACTGGGGGGAGGGCATGGCTACACCTTC,CARLPLGGGHGYTF,-,TRBJ1-2,TRBV5-1,-
TGTGCCAGCAGCCTACCCGGACTAGCGGGAAACTACAATGAGCAGTTCTTC,CASSLPGLAGNYNEQFF,TRBD2,TRBJ2-1,TRBV27,-
TGTGCCAGCAGCCAAGCAGCAGGGTACAATGAGCAGTTCTTC,CASSQAAGYNEQFF,-,TRBJ2-1,TRBV3-1/TRBV3-2,-
TGTGCCAGCAGTTTGCAGGACAGGGTTAGGAATGAGCAGTTCTTC,CASSLQDRVRNEQFF,TRBD1,TRBJ2-1,TRBV28,-
TGTGCCAGTAGAGCAGGGTACACTGAAGCTTTCTTT,CASRAGYTEAFF,-,TRBJ1-1,TRBV12-3/TRBV12-4,-
TGTGCCAGCAGGCCCACAGGGTCCTACGAGCAGTACTTC,CASRPTGSYEQYF,-,TRBJ2-7,TRBV6-5,-
TGTGCCAGCAGCTTAACGGGACAGCCCAATCAGCCCCAGCATTTT,CASSLTGQPNQPQHF,TRBD1,TRBJ1-5,TRBV7-3,-
TGTGCCTGGGCCCGACAGTGGAACACTGAAGCTTTCTTT,CAWARQWNTEAFF,-,TRBJ1-1,TRBV30,-
TGTGCCAGCAAAGGAGAGTCGATTTACGAGCAGTACTTC,CASKGESIYEQYF,-,TRBJ2-7,TRBV11-1,-
TGTGCCTACGCCGGGACTCCCTTAGGCAATGAAAAACTGTTTTTT,CAYAGTPLGNEKLFF,-,TRBJ1-4,TRBV30,-
TGCGCCAGCAGCCAAGCCGGGACAGGGCTTCGCGAGGAGACCCAGTACTTC,CASSQAGTGLREETQYF,TRBD1,TRBJ2-5,TRBV4-1,-
TGTGCCAGCAGCTTTATTCCCCGGACAGGATCGAACACTGAAGCTTTCTTT,CASSFIPRTGSNTEAFF,TRBD1,TRBJ1-1,TRBV3-1/TRBV3-2,once
TGTGCCAGCGGGGGTAGCGGGAGGGCTTACGAGCAGTACTTC,CASGGSGRAYEQYF,TRBD2,TRBJ2-7,TRBV3-1/TRBV3-2,-
TGTGCCAGCGCGGGCGTAGGGACAGTCAATCAGCCCCAGCATTTT,CASAGVGTVNQPQHF,TRBD1,TRBJ1-5,TRBV7-9,-
TGTGCCAGCAGCTTAGCATTCCAGCCCGGCGGGCAGTACTTC,CASSLAFQPGGQYF,-,TRBJ2-7,TRBV11-2,-
TGTGCCTGGAGTGGGACAGGGGGCATCTATGGCTACACCTTC,CAWSGTGGIYGYTF,TRBD1,TRBJ1-2,TRBV30,-
TGTGCCAGCAGCCTTGGGGCTAGCGGGAGAGATGAGCAGTTCTTC,CASSLGASGRDEQFF,TRBD2,TRBJ2-1,TRBV14,-
TGTGCCAGCAGCCGGGACAGAGAAGAGTCATATTACACCTTC,CASSRDREESYYTF,TRBD1,TRBJ1-2,TRBV6-6,-
TGTGCCAGCAGCCCTACGGGGGCCTACGAGCAGTACTTC,CASSPTGAYEQYF,-,TRBJ2-7,TRBV7-3,-
TGTGCCTGGAGCCCCCCGACTAGCGGGATCCAAGAGACCCAGTACTTC,CAWSPPTSGIQETQYF,TRBD2,TRBJ2-5,TRBV30,-
TGCAGCGGGGGGGAAGAGGGCTGGCTGTTTTTT,CSGGEEGWLFF,-,TRBJ2-2,TRBV29-1,-
TGCGCCAGCAGCCTGGGGGCGGGAGGCAATGAGCAGTTCTTC,CASSLGAGGNEQFF,TRBD2,TRBJ2-1,TRBV5-1,-
TGTGCCAGCATCGACATAGCGGGTGGCATCACCGGGGAGCTGTTTTTT,CASIDIAGGITGELFF,TRBD2,TRBJ2-2,TRBV28,-
TGTGCCTGGAGTGTAGCCAGGACAAGCTCCTACGAGCAGTACTTC,CAWSVARTSSYEQYF,-,TRBJ2-7,TRBV30,-
TGCGCCAGCAGCTCTGGGGACAATTCGGCAGATACGCAGTATTTT,CASSSGDNSADTQYF,-,TRBJ2-3,TRBV5-1,-
TGTGCCAGCAGTTACTCGGGGGCCCTGAACACTGAAGCTTTCTTT,CASSYSGALNTEAFF,-,TRBJ1-1,TRBV6-5,-
TGTGCCAGCAGCCAAGAAGGAGGGAGCTCTGGAAACACCATATATTTT,CASSQEGGSSGNTIYF,-,TRBJ1-3,TRBV14,-
TGTGCCAGCAGCCCCGGACAGGGGAAGGGCGGGGAGCTGTTTTTT,CASSPGQGKGGELFF,TRBD1,TRBJ2-2,TRBV7-7,once
TGTGCCACTAGAACCGATATCAATCAGCCCCAGCATTTT,CATRTDINQPQHF,-,TRBJ1-5,TRBV6-5,-
TGTGCCAGCAGTGAGAGGACAGGCCGTCCGGAGCAGTACTTC,CASSERTGRPEQYF,TRBD1,TRBJ2-7,TRBV2,-
TGTGCCAGCAGTTTATTCGCCGGGAACACTGAAGCTTTCTTT,CASSLFAGNTEAFF,-,TRBJ1-1,TRBV27,-
TGTGCCAGCACCTTGGGGGCTCTGAGCACTGAGCAGTTCTTC,CASTLGALSTEQFF,-,TRBJ2-1,TRBV27,-
TGTGCCAGCAGCTTATCCCTAAGACTAGCGGGAGTCTACGAGCAGTACTTC,CASSLSLRLAGVYEQYF,TRBD2,TRBJ2-7,TRBV7-9,-
TGCGCCAGCAGCCAAGGGGCCCTGTTGGATGAGCAGTTCTTC,CASSQGALLDEQFF,-,TRBJ2-1,TRBV4-3,-
TGTGCCAGTAGCTCCAGGACAGGGGGCTACACTGAAGCTTTCTTT,CASSSRTGGYTEAFF,TRBD1,TRBJ1-1,TRBV19,-
TGTGCCAGTACACAGGGGGCCATCGGCCCGAGGACTGAAGCTTTCTTT,CASTQGAIGPRTEAFF,TRBD1,TRBJ1-1,TRBV7-9,-
TGTGCCAGTAGTACCGTAGCGGGAGACTACAATGAGCAGTTCTTC,CASSTVAGDYNEQFF,TRBD2,TRBJ2-1,TRBV19,-
TGCGCCAGCAGCCAAGGGCAGGGTGAGCTCACCGGGGAGCTGTTTTTT,CASSQGQGELTGELFF,-,TRBJ2-2,TRBV4-1,-
TGTGCCAGCAGCGTGGACGGACAGTACGAGCAGTACTTC,CASSVDGQYEQYF,-,TRBJ2-7,TRBV5-4,-